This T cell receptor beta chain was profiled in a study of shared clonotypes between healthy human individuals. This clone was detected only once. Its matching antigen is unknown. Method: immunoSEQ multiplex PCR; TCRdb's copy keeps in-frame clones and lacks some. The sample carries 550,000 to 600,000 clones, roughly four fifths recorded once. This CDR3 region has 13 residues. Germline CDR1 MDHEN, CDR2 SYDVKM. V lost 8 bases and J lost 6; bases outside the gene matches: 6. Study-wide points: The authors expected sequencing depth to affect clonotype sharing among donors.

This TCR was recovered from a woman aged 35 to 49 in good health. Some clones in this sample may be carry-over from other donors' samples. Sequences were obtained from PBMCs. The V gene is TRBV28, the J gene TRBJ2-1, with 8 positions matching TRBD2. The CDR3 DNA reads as TGTGCCAGCGGGGGTGCGGGAGGCAATGAGCAGTTCTTC. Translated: CASGGAGGNEQFF.